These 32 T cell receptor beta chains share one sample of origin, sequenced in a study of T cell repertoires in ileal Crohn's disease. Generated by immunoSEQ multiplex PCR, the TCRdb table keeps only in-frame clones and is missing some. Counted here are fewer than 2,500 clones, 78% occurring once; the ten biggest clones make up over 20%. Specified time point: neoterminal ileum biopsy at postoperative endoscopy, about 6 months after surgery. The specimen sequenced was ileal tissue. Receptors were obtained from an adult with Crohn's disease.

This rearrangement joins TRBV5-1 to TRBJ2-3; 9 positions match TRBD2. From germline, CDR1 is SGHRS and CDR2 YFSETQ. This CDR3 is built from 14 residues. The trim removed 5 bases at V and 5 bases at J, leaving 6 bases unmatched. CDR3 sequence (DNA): TGCGCCAGCAGAGGGGGCGGGAGGGGAGATACGCAGTATTTT. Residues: CASRGGGRGDTQYF. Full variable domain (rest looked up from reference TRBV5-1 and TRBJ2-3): KAGVTQTPRYLIKTRGQQVTLSCSPISGHRSVSWYQQTPGQGLQFLFEYFSETQRNKGNFPGRFSGRQFSNSRSEMNVSTLELGDSALYLCASRGGGRGDTQYFGPGTRLTVL.

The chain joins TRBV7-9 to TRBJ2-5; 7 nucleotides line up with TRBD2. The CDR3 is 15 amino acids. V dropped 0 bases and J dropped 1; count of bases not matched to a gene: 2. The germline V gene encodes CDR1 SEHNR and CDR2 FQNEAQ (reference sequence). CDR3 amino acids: CASSLARGSQETQYF. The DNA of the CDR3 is TGTGCCAGCAGCTTAGCGCGGGGGAGCCAAGAGACCCAGTACTTC.

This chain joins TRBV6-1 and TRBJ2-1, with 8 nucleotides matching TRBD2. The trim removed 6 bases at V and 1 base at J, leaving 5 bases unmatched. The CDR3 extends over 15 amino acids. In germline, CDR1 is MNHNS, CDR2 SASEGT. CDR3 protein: CASSQREWSYNEQFF. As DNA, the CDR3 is TGTGCCAGCAGCCAGCGGGAGTGGTCCTACAATGAGCAGTTCTTC.

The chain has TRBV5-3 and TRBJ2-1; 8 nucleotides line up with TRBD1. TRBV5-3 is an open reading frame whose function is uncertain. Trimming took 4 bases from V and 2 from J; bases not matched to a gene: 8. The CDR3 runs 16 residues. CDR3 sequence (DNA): TGTGCCAGAAGCGGTTGGACAGGGAGTCCCTACAATGAGCAGTTCTTC. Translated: CARSGWTGSPYNEQFF.

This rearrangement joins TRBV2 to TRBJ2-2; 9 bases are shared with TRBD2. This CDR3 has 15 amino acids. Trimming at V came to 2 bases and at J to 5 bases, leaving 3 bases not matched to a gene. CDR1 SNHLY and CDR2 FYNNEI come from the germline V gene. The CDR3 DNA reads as TGTGCCAGCAGTGAATCTAGCGGGATGACCGGGGAGCTGTTTTTT. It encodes CASSESSGMTGELFF.

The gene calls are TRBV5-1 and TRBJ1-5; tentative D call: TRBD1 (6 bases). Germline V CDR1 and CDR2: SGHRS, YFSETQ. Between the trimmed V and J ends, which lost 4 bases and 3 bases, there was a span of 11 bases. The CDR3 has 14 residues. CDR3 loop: CASSPMGANQPQHF. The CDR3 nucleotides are TGCGCCAGCAGCCCCATGGGGGCCAATCAGCCCCAGCATTTT.

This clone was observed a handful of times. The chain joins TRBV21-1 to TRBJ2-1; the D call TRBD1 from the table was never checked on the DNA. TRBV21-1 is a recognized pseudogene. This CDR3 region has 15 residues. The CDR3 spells CAPNPGPYAYNEQFF. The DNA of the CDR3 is TGTGCCCCTAATCCAGGGCCCTATGCCTACAATGAGCAGTTCTTC.

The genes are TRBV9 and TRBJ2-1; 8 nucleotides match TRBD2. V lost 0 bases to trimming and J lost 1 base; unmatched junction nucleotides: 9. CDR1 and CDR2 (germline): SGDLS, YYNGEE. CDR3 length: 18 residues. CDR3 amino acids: CASSVDFIAGYSYNEQFF. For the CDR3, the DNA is TGTGCCAGCAGCGTAGATTTCATAGCGGGATATTCCTACAATGAGCAGTTCTTC.

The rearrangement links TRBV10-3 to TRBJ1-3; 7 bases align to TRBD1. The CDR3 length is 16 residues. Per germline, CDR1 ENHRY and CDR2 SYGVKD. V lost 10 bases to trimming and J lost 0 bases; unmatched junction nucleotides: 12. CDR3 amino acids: CATGTRGDFSGNTIYF. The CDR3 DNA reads TGTGCCACCGGAACCAGGGGGGACTTCTCTGGAAACACCATATATTTT.

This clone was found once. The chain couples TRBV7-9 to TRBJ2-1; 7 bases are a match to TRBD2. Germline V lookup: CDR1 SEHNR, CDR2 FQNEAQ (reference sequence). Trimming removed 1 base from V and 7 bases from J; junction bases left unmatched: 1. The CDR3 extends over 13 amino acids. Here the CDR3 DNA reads TGTGCCAGCAGCTTAGTGGGGGGGAATGAGCAGTTCTTC. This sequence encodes CASSLVGGNEQFF. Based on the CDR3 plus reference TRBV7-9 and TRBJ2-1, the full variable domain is DTGVSQNPRHKITKRGQNVTFRCDPISEHNRLYWYRQTLGQGPEFLTYFQNEAQLEKSRLLSDRFSAERPKGSFSTLEIQRTEQGDSAMYLCASSLVGGNEQFFGPGTRLTVL.

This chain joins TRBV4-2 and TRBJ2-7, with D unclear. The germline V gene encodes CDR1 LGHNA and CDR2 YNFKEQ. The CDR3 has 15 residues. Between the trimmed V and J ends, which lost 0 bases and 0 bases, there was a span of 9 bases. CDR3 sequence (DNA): TGTGCCAGCAGCCAAGATTACCTGAGCTCCTACGAGCAGTACTTC. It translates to CASSQDYLSSYEQYF.

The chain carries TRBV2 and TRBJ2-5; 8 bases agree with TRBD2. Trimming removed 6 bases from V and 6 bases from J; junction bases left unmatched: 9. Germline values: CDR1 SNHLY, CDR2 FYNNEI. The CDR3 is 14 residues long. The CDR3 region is CASSPSGSAKTQYF. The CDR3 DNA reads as TGTGCCAGCAGCCCCAGCGGGAGCGCGAAGACCCAGTACTTC.

CDR3 DNA sequence: TGTGCCAGCAGTGAACGACTAGTTCCCTTCGAGCAGTACTTC. It codes for CASSERLVPFEQYF. The rearrangement uses TRBV2 and TRBJ2-7, with D perhaps matching TRBD2 (6 bases). Germline CDR1 is SNHLY and CDR2 is FYNNEI. This CDR3 contains 14 residues. V was shortened by 2 bases and J by 6 bases, with 14 bases between the two germline ends.

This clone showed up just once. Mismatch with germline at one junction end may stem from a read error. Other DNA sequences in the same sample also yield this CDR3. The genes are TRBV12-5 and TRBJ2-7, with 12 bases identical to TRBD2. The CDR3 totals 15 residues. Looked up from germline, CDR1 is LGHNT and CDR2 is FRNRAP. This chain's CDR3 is CASALTSGGSYEQYF. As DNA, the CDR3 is TGTGCTAGTGCCTTGACTAGCGGGGGTTCCTACGAGCAGTATTTC.

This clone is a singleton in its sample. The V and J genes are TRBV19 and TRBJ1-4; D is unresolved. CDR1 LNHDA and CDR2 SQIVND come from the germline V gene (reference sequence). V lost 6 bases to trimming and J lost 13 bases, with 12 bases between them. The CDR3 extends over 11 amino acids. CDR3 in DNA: TGTGCCAGTAGCGACCTATGGAGACTGTTTTTT. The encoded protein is CASSDLWRLFF. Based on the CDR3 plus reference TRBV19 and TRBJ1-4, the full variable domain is DGGITQSPKYLFRKEGQNVTLSCEQNLNHDAMYWYRQDPGQGLRLIYYSQIVNDFQKGDIAEGYSVSREKKESFPLTVTSAQKNPTAFYLCASSDLWRLFFGSGTQLSVL.

CDR3 nucleotide sequence: TGTGCCAGTAGTATAGGTAGCACCGGGGAGCTGTTTTTT. Its protein is CASSIGSTGELFF. The genes are TRBV19 and TRBJ2-2; D not certain. Germline values: CDR1 LNHDA, CDR2 SQIVND (reference sequence). This CDR3 is built from 13 residues. V was cut by 1 base and J by 4 bases, with 4 bases left in between.

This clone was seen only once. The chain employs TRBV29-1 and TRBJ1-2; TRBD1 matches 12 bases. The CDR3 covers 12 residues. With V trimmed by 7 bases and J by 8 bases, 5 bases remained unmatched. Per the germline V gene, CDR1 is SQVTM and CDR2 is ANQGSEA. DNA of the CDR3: TGCAGCGCCGGGACAGGGGGCTTCGGCTACACCTTC. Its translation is CSAGTGGFGYTF.

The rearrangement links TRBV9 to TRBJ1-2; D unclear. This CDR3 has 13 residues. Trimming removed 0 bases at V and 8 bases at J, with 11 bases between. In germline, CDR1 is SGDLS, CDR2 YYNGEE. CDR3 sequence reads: CASSVDGREGYTF. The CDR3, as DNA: TGTGCCAGCAGCGTAGACGGTCGAGAGGGCTACACCTTC.

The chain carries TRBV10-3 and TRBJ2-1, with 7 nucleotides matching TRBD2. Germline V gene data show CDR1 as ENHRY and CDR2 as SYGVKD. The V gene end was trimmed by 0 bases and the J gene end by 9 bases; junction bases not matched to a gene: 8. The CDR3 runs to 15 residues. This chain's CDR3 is CAISESSSGKGEQFF. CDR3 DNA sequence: TGTGCCATCAGTGAGTCTTCGAGCGGGAAGGGTGAGCAGTTCTTC.

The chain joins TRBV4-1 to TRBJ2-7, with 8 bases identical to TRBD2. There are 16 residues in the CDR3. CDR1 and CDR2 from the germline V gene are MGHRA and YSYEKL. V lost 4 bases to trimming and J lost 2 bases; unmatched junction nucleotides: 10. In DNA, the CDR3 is TGCGCCAGCAGCCCGCAATTCACTAGCGGTACCTACGAGCAGTACTTC. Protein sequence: CASSPQFTSGTYEQYF.

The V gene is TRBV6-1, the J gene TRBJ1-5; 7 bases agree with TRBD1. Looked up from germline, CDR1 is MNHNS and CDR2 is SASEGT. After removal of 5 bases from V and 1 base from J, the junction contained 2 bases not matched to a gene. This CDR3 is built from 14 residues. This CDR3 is CASSLGQSNQPQHF. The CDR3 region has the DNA TGTGCCAGCAGTTTGGGACAGAGCAATCAGCCCCAGCATTTT.

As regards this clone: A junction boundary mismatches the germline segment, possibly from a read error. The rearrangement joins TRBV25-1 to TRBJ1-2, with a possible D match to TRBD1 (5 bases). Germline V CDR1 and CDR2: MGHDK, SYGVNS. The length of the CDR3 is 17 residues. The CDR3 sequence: CASSHPKSRTPNFGYTF. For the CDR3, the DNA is TGTGCCAGCAGCCACCCCAAATCTCGGACACCTAACTTTGGCTACACCTTC.

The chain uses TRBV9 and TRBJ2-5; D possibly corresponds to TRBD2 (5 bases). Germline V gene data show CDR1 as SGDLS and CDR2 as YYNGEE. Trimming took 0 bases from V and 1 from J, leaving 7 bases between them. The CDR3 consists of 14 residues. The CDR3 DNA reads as TGTGCCAGCAGCGTAGGCAGCGGCCAAGAGACCCAGTACTTC. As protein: CASSVGSGQETQYF.

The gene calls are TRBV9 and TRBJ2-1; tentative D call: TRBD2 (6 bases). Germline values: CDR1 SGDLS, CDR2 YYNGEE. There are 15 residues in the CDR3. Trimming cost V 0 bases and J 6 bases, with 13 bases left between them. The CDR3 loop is CASSVGAGITNEQFF. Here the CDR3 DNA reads TGTGCCAGCAGCGTAGGGGCGGGAATAACCAATGAGCAGTTCTTC.

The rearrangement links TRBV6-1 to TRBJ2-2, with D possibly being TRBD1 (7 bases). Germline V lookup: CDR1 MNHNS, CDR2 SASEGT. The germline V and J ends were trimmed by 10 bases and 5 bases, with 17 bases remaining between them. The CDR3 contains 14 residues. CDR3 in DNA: TGTGCCACCAAACAGGGGACTGTAACCGGGGAGCTGTTTTTT. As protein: CATKQGTVTGELFF.

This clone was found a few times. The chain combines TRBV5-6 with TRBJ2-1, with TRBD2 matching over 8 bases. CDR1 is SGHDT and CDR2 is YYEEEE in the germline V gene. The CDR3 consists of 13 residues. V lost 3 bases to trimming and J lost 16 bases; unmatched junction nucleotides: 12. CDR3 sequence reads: CASSSMGGTSNFF. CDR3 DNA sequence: TGTGCCAGCAGCTCGATGGGGGGGACTAGTAATTTCTTC.

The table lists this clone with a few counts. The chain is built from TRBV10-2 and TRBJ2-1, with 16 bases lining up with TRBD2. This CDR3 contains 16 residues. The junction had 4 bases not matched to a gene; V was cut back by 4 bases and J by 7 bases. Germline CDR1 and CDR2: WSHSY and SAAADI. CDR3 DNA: TGCGCCAGCAGTGGGCCGGGACTAGCGGGAGGGAATGAGCAGTTCTTC. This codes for CASSGPGLAGGNEQFF.

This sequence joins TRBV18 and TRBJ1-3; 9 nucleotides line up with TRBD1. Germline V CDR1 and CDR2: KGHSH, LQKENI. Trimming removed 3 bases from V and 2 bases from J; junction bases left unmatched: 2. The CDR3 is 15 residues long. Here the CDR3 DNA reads TGTGCCAGCTCACCCCGACAGGGGGCTGGAAACACCATATATTTT. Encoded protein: CASSPRQGAGNTIYF.

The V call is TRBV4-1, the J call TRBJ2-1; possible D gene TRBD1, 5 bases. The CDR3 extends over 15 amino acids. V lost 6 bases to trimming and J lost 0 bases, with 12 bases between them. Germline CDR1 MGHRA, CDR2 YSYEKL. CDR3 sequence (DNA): TGCGCCAGCAGTCGACAGTTAAGCTCCTACAATGAGCAGTTCTTC. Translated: CASSRQLSSYNEQFF.

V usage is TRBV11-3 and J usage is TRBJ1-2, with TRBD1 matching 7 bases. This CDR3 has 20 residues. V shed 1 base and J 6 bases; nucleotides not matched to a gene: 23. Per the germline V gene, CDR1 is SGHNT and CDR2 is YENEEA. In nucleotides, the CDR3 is TGTGCCAGCAGCTTAGGACCAATACAACTATCAACCGGGACAGAAAATGGCTACACCTTC. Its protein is CASSLGPIQLSTGTENGYTF.

The CDR3 coding sequence is TGTGCCAGCAGCTTCCGGCAGGGGGCTATATACGAGCAGTACTTC. Amino acids: CASSFRQGAIYEQYF. V gene TRBV7-9 combines with J gene TRBJ2-7; 8 nucleotides line up with TRBD1. The germline gives CDR1 SEHNR, CDR2 FQNEAQ (reference sequence). V trimming: 3 bases; J trimming: 4 bases; junction bases outside the gene matches: 8. The CDR3 contains 15 residues.

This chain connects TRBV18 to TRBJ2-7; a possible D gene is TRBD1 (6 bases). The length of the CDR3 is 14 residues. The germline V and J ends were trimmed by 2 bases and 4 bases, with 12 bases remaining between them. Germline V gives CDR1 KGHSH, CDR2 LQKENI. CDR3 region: CASSPNRELYEQYF. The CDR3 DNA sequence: TGTGCCAGCTCACCAAACAGGGAGTTGTACGAGCAGTACTTC.